This T cell receptor (beta chain) was documented in a study of T cell changes during pregnancy in multiple sclerosis. CDR3 length equals 13 residues. CDR1 KGHSH and CDR2 LQKENI come from the germline V gene. V was shortened by 5 bases and J by 3 bases, with 10 bases between the two germline ends. Sequenced by immunoSEQ multiplex PCR; TCRdb stores in-frame clones only, minus some. The sample includes around 57,000 clones, around 93% of them seen just once. This clone occurred once. The rearrangement joins TRBV18 to TRBJ1-2; D possibly corresponds to TRBD1 (5 bases). The sample here was CD4+ T cells from peripheral blood mononuclear cells, taken after pregnancy. This sequence originates from a female donor in good health, enrolled as a control in a pregnancy study. The DNA of the CDR3 is TGTGCCAGCTCATCCAGGGAGGACTATGGCTACACCTTC. As protein: CASSSREDYGYTF. Variable domain in full (rest from reference TRBV18 and TRBJ1-2): NAGVMQNPRHLVRRRGQEARLRCSPMKGHSHVYWYRQLPEEGLKFMVYLQKENIIDESGMPKERFSAEFPKEGPSILRIQQVVRGDSAAYFCASSSREDYGYTFGSGTRLTVV.